One sample yielded the 22 T cell receptor beta chains listed below, sequenced in a study of blood T cells in healthy people across ages. PCR was performed a second time for about 7 to 12 cycles using a sample-barcoded 5' primer and a J-beta primer mix. TCRdb processed the 5' RACE reads anew with MiXCR; each CDR3 protein has one entry. The sample includes around 1.7 million distinct CDR3 sequences, under 30% seen only once; the top ten take more than 6%. Sequencing was performed on blood. All receptors come from a woman in her thirties in good health.

This clonotype was found many times. The chain combines TRBV10-3 with TRBJ1-2, with D possibly matching TRBD1 (6 bases). CDR3 length equals 13 residues. V gave up 7 bases and J gave up 2 bases, with 11 bases separating them. Germline CDR1 reads ENHRY; CDR2 reads SYGVKD. The CDR3 sequence is CAITVDRNYGYTF. The CDR3 DNA reads TGTGCCATCACTGTTGACAGGAACTATGGCTACACCTTC.

This clonotype was recorded once. This chain connects TRBV12-5 to TRBJ1-5; 10 bases agree with TRBD1. V was clipped by 3 bases and J by 7 bases; unmatched bases: 9. The germline CDR1 and CDR2 sequences are LGHNT and FRNRAP. The CDR3 is 16 residues long. The CDR3 bases are TGTGCTAGTGGTTTTTCCGGACAGGGGGGGCGGCAGCCCCAGCATTTT. Protein sequence: CASGFSGQGGRQPQHF.

Ten or more counts support this clonotype. The genes are TRBV28 and TRBJ2-1, with 7 bases that match TRBD1. V gave up 8 bases and J gave up 8 bases; unmatched junction bases: 6. Germline CDR1 MDHEN, CDR2 SYDVKM. This CDR3 comprises 12 residues. The CDR3 DNA sequence: TGTGCCAGCTACAGGGGCGGGCATGAGCAGTTCTTC. Protein product: CASYRGGHEQFF.

This chain uses TRBV7-2 with TRBJ1-2; a possible D gene is TRBD1 (5 bases). Trimming removed 4 bases at V and 7 bases at J, with 25 bases between. Germline CDR1 is SGHTA and CDR2 is FQGNSA. The CDR3 contains 17 residues. The CDR3 DNA reads as TGTGCCAGCAGCTCGAGGGTAGACAGCCCGGGCCTGTCTGGCTACACCTTC. Translated: CASSSRVDSPGLSGYTF. Complete variable domain (other parts from reference TRBV7-2 and TRBJ1-2): GAGVSQSPSNKVTEKGKDVELRCDPISGHTALYWYRQSLGQGLEFLIYFQGNSAPDKSGLPSDRFSAERTGGSVSTLTIQRTQQEDSAVYLCASSSRVDSPGLSGYTFGSGTRLTVV.

A few counts support this clonotype. This chain connects TRBV7-2 to TRBJ2-1; perhaps TRBD2 as D (5 bases). This CDR3 spans 14 amino acids. Germline V gene data show CDR1 as SGHTA and CDR2 as FQGNSA. V dropped 7 bases and J dropped 7 bases, with 17 bases sitting between them. The DNA for the CDR3 is TGTGCCAGCACCCTAGCCATTAGTGGTAATGAGCAGTTCTTC. Its protein product is CASTLAISGNEQFF. Full variable domain (rest looked up from reference TRBV7-2 and TRBJ2-1): GAGVSQSPSNKVTEKGKDVELRCDPISGHTALYWYRQSLGQGLEFLIYFQGNSAPDKSGLPSDRFSAERTGGSVSTLTIQRTQQEDSAVYLCASTLAISGNEQFFGPGTRLTVL.

This clonotype was picked up a small number of times. The gene calls are TRBV4-2 and TRBJ2-3; 11 nucleotides agree with TRBD2. Germline CDR1 LGHNA, CDR2 YNFKEQ. After removal of 4 bases from V and 0 bases from J, the junction contained 3 bases not matched to a gene. This CDR3 comprises 16 residues. CDR3 protein: CASSRRLAGSTDTQYF. CDR3 sequence (DNA): TGTGCCAGCAGCCGAAGACTAGCGGGGAGCACAGATACGCAGTATTTT.

This clonotype was seen once. The junction does not match germline at one end; this may be a read error. V is TRBV5-1 and J is TRBJ2-4, with D perhaps TRBD1 (5 bases). Germline loops: CDR1 SGHRS, CDR2 YFSETQ. This CDR3 region has 14 residues. The chain's CDR3 is CAGSLDRQFNIQYF. CDR3 sequence (DNA): TGCGCCGGCAGCTTGGACCGACAGTTCAACATTCAGTACTTC.

Worth noting for this clonotype: Relative to the germline gene, one junction end is altered; a read error may explain this. The CDR3, as DNA: TGTGCCAGCAGTTTAGCGCAAGGGGGCACTGAAGCTTTCTTT. Protein product: CASSLAQGGTEAFF. V is TRBV5-1 and J is TRBJ1-1; D is perhaps TRBD1 (6 bases). Germline V gene data show CDR1 as SGHRS and CDR2 as YFSETQ. The CDR3 runs 14 residues.

In this sample, this clonotype turned up once. A much larger clone lies one base from this, so it may be a read error. The genes are TRBV4-3 and TRBJ2-7; TRBD1 aligns across 8 bases. Germline values: CDR1 LGHNA, CDR2 YSLEER. The CDR3 runs to 15 residues. J was trimmed by 2 bases and V by 4 bases; bases with no gene match: 7. In DNA, the CDR3 is TGCGCCAGCAGCCTGGAAGAGGGACAGGCCTACGAGCAGTACTTC. This gives the protein CASSLEEGQAYEQYF.

The chain carries TRBV7-2 and TRBJ1-5; D gene ambiguous. The V end lost 2 bases, the J end lost 7 bases, and 12 bases lay between the germline ends. The germline V gene encodes CDR1 SGHTA and CDR2 FQGNSA. The CDR3 loop spans 14 amino acids. The CDR3 nucleotides are TGTGCCAGCAGCTTATCGGCAGACGGCCAGCCCCAGCATTTT. Translation gives CASSLSADGQPQHF.

As concerns this clonotype: The junction does not match germline at one end; this may be a read error. CDR3 residues: CAGSQDSREQYF. CDR3 nucleotides: TGCGCCGGCAGCCAAGATTCCCGGGAGCAGTACTTC. This sequence joins TRBV4-3 and TRBJ2-5; perhaps TRBD2 as D (6 bases). This CDR3 has 12 residues. Germline CDR1 reads LGHNA; CDR2 reads YSLEER.

V is TRBV6-1 and J is TRBJ2-1, with D possibly TRBD1 on 6 matching bases. CDR1 and CDR2 (germline): MNHNS, SASEGT. The V end lost 11 bases, the J end lost 6 bases, and 23 bases lay between the germline ends. The CDR3 is 15 amino acids. The CDR3 spells CASLGPDRSRNEQFF. CDR3 bases: TGTGCCTCCCTCGGTCCGGACAGAAGCCGCAATGAGCAGTTCTTC.

V gene TRBV3-1 combines with J gene TRBJ2-2, with TRBD2 identical over 8 bases. J gave up 4 bases and V 0 bases, and 13 bases lay outside the gene matches. The germline V gene has CDR1 LGHDT and CDR2 YNNKEL (reference sequence). This CDR3 spans 19 amino acids. CDR3 amino acids: CASSQDLKTSVLFTGELFF. CDR3 nucleotides: TGTGCCAGCAGCCAAGATCTTAAGACTAGCGTTCTTTTCACCGGGGAGCTGTTTTTT.

The sample holds a few counts of this clonotype. This rearrangement joins TRBV12-3 or TRBV12-4 to TRBJ1-6; the D is unclear. The CDR3 has 14 residues. V lost 0 bases, J lost 7 bases, and 7 bases lay in between. CDR3 region: CASSLALGNSPLHF. The CDR3 DNA reads as TGTGCCAGCAGTTTAGCGCTCGGGAATTCACCCCTCCACTTT.

In its sample, this clonotype was seen a few times. This sequence joins TRBV29-1 and TRBJ2-2; D is perhaps TRBD1 or TRBD2 (5 bases each). The V end lost 7 bases, the J end lost 4 bases, and 10 bases lay between the germline ends. This CDR3 contains 12 residues. Germline CDR1 and CDR2: SQVTM and ANQGSEA. The CDR3 is CSGRDLTGELFF. CDR3 coding DNA: TGCAGCGGCCGGGACCTCACCGGGGAGCTGTTTTTT.

A note on this clonotype: At one end, the junction sequence differs from germline, possibly due to a read error. The chain carries TRBV6-1 and TRBJ2-7; D uncertain. The CDR3 totals 13 residues. Germline CDR1 is MNHNS and CDR2 is SASEGT. The CDR3 is CAGSEVSGYEQYF. DNA for the CDR3: TGTGCCGGCAGTGAAGTATCGGGTTACGAGCAGTACTTC.

This clonotype was seen at least ten times. V usage is TRBV29-1 and J usage is TRBJ2-1; 8 positions agree with TRBD1. Germline V gives CDR1 SQVTM, CDR2 ANQGSEA. The J segment lost 12 bases and the V segment lost 2 bases, leaving 6 bases of the junction unmatched. The CDR3 is made up of 12 amino acids. The CDR3 reads CSVERTTGVQFF. The DNA for the CDR3 is TGCAGCGTTGAACGAACGACAGGGGTGCAGTTCTTC.

The chain carries TRBV6-5 and TRBJ2-1; D gene unclear. Germline V gene sequence: CDR1 MNHEY, CDR2 SVGAGI. Trimming removed 8 bases from V and 8 bases from J, with 19 bases in between. The CDR3 sequence is 14 residues long. As DNA, the CDR3 is TGTGCCAGCGGAAGACGGTCCTTGGGCGATGAGCAGTTCTTC. This encodes CASGRRSLGDEQFF.

This clonotype showed up many times. The rearrangement joins TRBV20-1 to TRBJ2-1; D gene ambiguous. The CDR3 is 14 amino acids. Trimming cost V 1 base and J 2 bases, with 9 bases left between them. Germline V gives CDR1 DFQATT, CDR2 SNEGSKA (reference sequence). The CDR3 loop reads CSARGQTAYNEQFF. CDR3 coding DNA: TGCAGTGCTAGAGGCCAGACGGCCTACAATGAGCAGTTCTTC.

This clonotype has more than one count but fewer than ten. CDR3 sequence: CASSLRLAGVGETQYF. DNA for the CDR3: TGTGCCAGCAGCTTAAGACTAGCGGGGGTCGGGGAGACCCAGTACTTC. This chain connects TRBV7-2 to TRBJ2-5; TRBD2 matches 12 bases. J lost 5 bases, V lost 2 bases, and 6 bases had no gene match. This CDR3 spans 16 amino acids. Germline V gives CDR1 SGHTA, CDR2 FQGNSA.

There are many counts of this clonotype. The chain carries TRBV4-3 and TRBJ2-7; 9 bases align to TRBD2. CDR1 and CDR2 (germline): LGHNA, YSLEER. The CDR3 contains 15 residues. J lost 3 bases, V lost 1 base, and 4 bases had no gene match. CDR3 coding DNA: TGCGCCAGCAGCCAAGGACTAGCGGTTCTCTACGAGCAGTACTTC. It translates to CASSQGLAVLYEQYF.

On this clonotype: Just one base apart from a much larger clone, this may be a read error. Because the CDR3 is missing its conserved closing phenylalanine or tryptophan, this is likely a read error. The J gene is TRBJ1-5, the V gene TRBV20-1; D unresolved. Per the germline V gene, CDR1 is DFQATT and CDR2 is SNEGSKA (reference sequence). The CDR3 contains 16 residues. V gave up 6 bases and J gave up 4 bases, with 22 bases separating them. This CDR3 reads CSASAGYFGSNQPQHL. For the CDR3, the DNA is TGCAGTGCATCCGCTGGGTACTTTGGGAGTAATCAGCCCCAGCATTTG.